This passage covers 20 T cell receptor beta chains from one sample sequenced in a study of T cell changes during pregnancy in multiple sclerosis. The data were produced by immunoSEQ multiplex PCR, yet TCRdb's version contains in-frame clones alone and is incomplete. The sample has approximately 52,000 clones; approximately 92% are singletons. Here the sequenced sample was CD4+ T cells from peripheral blood mononuclear cells, taken in the second trimester of pregnancy. The receptors shown here come from a female donor in good health, enrolled as a control in a pregnancy study.

The rearrangement uses TRBV5-4 and TRBJ2-7, with D possibly being TRBD2 (6 bases). This CDR3 is built from 14 residues. The germline gives CDR1 SGHNT, CDR2 YYREEE (reference sequence). V lost 4 bases and J lost 3, with 14 bases in between. The CDR3 sequence: CASSPSGLSYEQYF. The CDR3 DNA sequence: TGTGCCAGCAGCCCCTCGGGACTTAGCTACGAGCAGTACTTC. Supplemented by reference TRBV5-4 and TRBJ2-7, the full variable domain reads ETGVTQSPTHLIKTRGQQVTLRCSSQSGHNTVSWYQQALGQGPQFIFQYYREEENGRGNFPPRFSGLQFPNYSSELNVNALELDDSALYLCASSPSGLSYEQYFGPGTRLTVT.

The chain carries TRBV20-1 and TRBJ1-4; 7 bases are a match to TRBD1. V trimming: 5 bases; J trimming: 8 bases; junction bases outside the gene matches: 2. The CDR3 is made up of 11 amino acids. Germline V gene data show CDR1 as DFQATT and CDR2 as SNEGSKA (reference sequence). In DNA, the CDR3 is TGCAGTGCTGGCAGGGGGGAAAAACTGTTTTTT. Amino acids: CSAGRGEKLFF.

The chain uses TRBV6-6 and TRBJ2-1; 11 positions agree with TRBD2. Losses at the gene ends were 8 bases for V and 0 bases for J; bases not matched to a gene: 6. CDR1 and CDR2 from the germline V gene are MNHNY and SVGAGI (reference sequence). This CDR3 is 16 amino acids long. The chain's CDR3 is CASGTSGGRSYNEQFF. The DNA for the CDR3 is TGTGCCAGCGGTACTAGCGGGGGCCGCTCCTACAATGAGCAGTTCTTC.

The V and J genes are TRBV28 and TRBJ2-1, with 11 bases identical to TRBD2. Germline V gives CDR1 MDHEN, CDR2 SYDVKM. The CDR3 has 15 amino acids. V lost 5 bases, J lost 4 bases, and 4 bases stayed unmatched. The CDR3 sequence is CASSPPSGRYNEQFF. The CDR3 bases are TGTGCCAGCAGTCCTCCTAGCGGGAGGTACAATGAGCAGTTCTTC.

The rearrangement joins TRBV29-1 to TRBJ2-1; 11 bases are shared with TRBD2. V lost 0 bases, J lost 2 bases, and 3 bases stayed unmatched. CDR1 is SQVTM, CDR2 ANQGSEA, per germline. This CDR3 comprises 16 residues. For the CDR3, the DNA is TGCAGCGTTGAAGAGGGACTAGCGGAAACCTACAATGAGCAGTTCTTC. This codes for CSVEEGLAETYNEQFF.

The chain couples TRBV5-6 to TRBJ2-5; D may be TRBD1 (5 bases). The DNA end favors TRBJ2-7, so the J call may be wrong. From germline, CDR1 is SGHDT and CDR2 YYEEEE. There are 13 residues in the CDR3. CDR3 nucleotide sequence: TGTGCCAGCAGCTTGGCTGGGGCCGACGAGCAGTACTTC. It is translated as CASSLAGADEQYF.

CDR3 sequence: CASSIQGVPGANVLTF. The CDR3 DNA sequence: TGTGCCAGTAGTATTCAAGGGGTCCCTGGGGCCAACGTCCTGACTTTC. The V gene is TRBV19, the J gene TRBJ2-6, with a weak D call TRBD1 (5 bases). This CDR3 spans 16 amino acids. Germline-derived CDR1 and CDR2 are LNHDA and SQIVND (reference sequence). V shed 3 bases and J shed 2 bases, with 11 bases lying between them.

J is TRBJ2-1 and V is TRBV6-5; D may be TRBD2 (6 bases). The V gene lost 4 bases and the J gene lost 10 bases, with 14 bases spanning the gap. This CDR3 spans 13 amino acids. Germline V CDR1 and CDR2: MNHEY, SVGAGI. The DNA for the CDR3 is TGTGCCAGCAGTTGGGACTCCAAATACGAGCAGTTCTTC. Translated: CASSWDSKYEQFF.

V is TRBV9 and J is TRBJ2-7; 8 nucleotides agree with TRBD2. Germline CDR1 and CDR2: SGDLS and YYNGEE. The CDR3 is 17 residues long. The V gene end was trimmed by 0 bases and the J gene end by 7 bases; junction bases not matched to a gene: 15. This CDR3 is CASSVGGRASGLGEQYF. The CDR3 nucleotides are TGTGCCAGCAGCGTAGGCGGTCGGGCTAGCGGGCTGGGGGAGCAGTACTTC.

The chain carries TRBV6-1 and TRBJ2-5, with 13 bases that match TRBD2. The CDR3 covers 19 residues. J gave up 4 bases and V 2 bases, and 13 bases lay outside the gene matches. Per the germline V gene, CDR1 is MNHNS and CDR2 is SASEGT. The DNA for the CDR3 is TGTGCCAGCAGTGAAAATCGAAGACTAGCGGGGGGCCCCTTAGAGACCCAGTACTTC. The encoded protein is CASSENRRLAGGPLETQYF.

The CDR3: CASSLDSGMNTEAFF. Written as DNA, the CDR3 is TGTGCCAGCAGCTTGGACAGCGGGATGAACACTGAAGCTTTCTTT. This sequence joins TRBV5-4 and TRBJ1-1; D is unclear. CDR3 length equals 15 residues. V lost 0 bases and J 0 bases, leaving 9 bases between the germline ends. The V gene's germline CDR1 is SGHNT and CDR2 YYREEE (reference sequence).

This clone turned up a few times. This chain links TRBV5-4 with TRBJ2-2; TRBD1 might be the D (6 bases). Trimming cost V 4 bases and J 6 bases, with 13 bases left between them. The germline V gene has CDR1 SGHNT and CDR2 YYREEE (reference sequence). The CDR3 runs 14 residues. The CDR3 DNA is TGTGCCAGCAGCCTCGGACAGCCACCCGGGGAGCTGTTTTTT. Protein: CASSLGQPPGELFF.

This clone came up once. This rearrangement joins TRBV4-2 to TRBJ1-5; TRBD1 might be the D (6 bases). The CDR3 spans 15 residues. Germline V gene data show CDR1 as LGHNA and CDR2 as YNFKEQ. V was shortened by 0 bases and J by 3 bases, with 9 bases between the two germline ends. The CDR3 sequence: CASSQDGQTNQPQHF. The CDR3 bases are TGTGCCAGCAGCCAAGATGGACAGACCAATCAGCCCCAGCATTTT.

The rearrangement links TRBV9 to TRBJ1-2; no clear D gene. V lost 1 base to trimming and J lost 5 bases, with 18 bases between them. This CDR3 contains 16 residues. In germline, CDR1 is SGDLS, CDR2 YYNGEE. Here the CDR3 DNA reads TGTGCCAGCAGCGTACCCTTGTCCGGTCAGGCGTATGGCTACACCTTC. The encoded protein is CASSVPLSGQAYGYTF. Based on the CDR3 plus reference TRBV9 and TRBJ1-2, the full variable domain is DSGVTQTPKHLITATGQRVTLRCSPRSGDLSVYWYQQSLDQGLQFLIQYYNGEERAKGNILERFSAQQFPDLHSELNLSSLELGDSALYFCASSVPLSGQAYGYTFGSGTRLTVV.

This chain joins TRBV11-2 and TRBJ2-1; D possibly corresponds to TRBD2 (6 bases). This CDR3 comprises 16 residues. CDR1 is SGHAT, CDR2 FQNNGV, per germline. V was clipped by 3 bases and J by 2 bases, with 14 bases between them. CDR3 region: CASSLEGIETYNEQFF. CDR3 bases: TGTGCCAGCAGCTTGGAGGGGATAGAAACCTACAATGAGCAGTTCTTC.

The chain couples TRBV4-3 to TRBJ1-3; TRBD1 might be the D (5 bases). Germline values: CDR1 LGHNA, CDR2 YSLEER. Trimming left V 4 bases short and J 0 bases short, with 16 bases between. The CDR3 extends over 17 amino acids. The DNA for the CDR3 is TGCGCCAGCAGCCGCGTAGGGTCGGGGGGCTCTGGAAACACCATATATTTT. It yields the protein CASSRVGSGGSGNTIYF.

The J gene is TRBJ2-7, the V gene TRBV28; 9 bases are shared with TRBD1. V was clipped by 5 bases and J by 1 base; unmatched bases: 3. CDR1 and CDR2 from the germline V gene are MDHEN and SYDVKM. The CDR3 runs 14 residues. The CDR3 nucleotides read TGTGCCAGCAGTACGACAGGGGGATCCTACGAGCAGTACTTC. Amino acid sequence: CASSTTGGSYEQYF. Using reference TRBV28 and TRBJ2-7 for the parts outside the CDR3, the full variable domain is DVKVTQSSRYLVKRTGEKVFLECVQDMDHENMFWYRQDPGLGLRLIYFSYDVKMKEKGDIPEGYSVSREKKERFSLILESASTNQTSMYLCASSTTGGSYEQYFGPGTRLTVT.

The chain couples TRBV2 to TRBJ2-4; tentatively, D is TRBD2 (5 bases). The CDR3 is 14 amino acids. From germline, CDR1 is SNHLY and CDR2 FYNNEI. With 6 bases removed from V and 5 bases from J, the gap between germline ends came to 14 bases. The DNA of the CDR3 is TGTGCCAGCAGGTTCGACGAGGGAGAAAACATTCAGTACTTC. As protein: CASRFDEGENIQYF.

The chain uses TRBV29-1 and TRBJ1-4; D not resolved. Deletions cut 2 bases from V and 7 bases from J, with 8 bases between. Looked up from germline, CDR1 is SQVTM and CDR2 is ANQGSEA. The CDR3 totals 12 residues. Written as DNA, the CDR3 is TGCAGCGTTGAAAGCGGAGGTGAAAAACTGTTTTTT. It is translated as CSVESGGEKLFF.

This chain connects TRBV6-4 to TRBJ2-3; D perhaps matches TRBD2 (6 bases). V gave up 8 bases and J gave up 1 base, with 16 bases separating them. Germline V CDR1 and CDR2: MRHNA, SNTAGT. This CDR3 comprises 15 residues. CDR3 in DNA: TGTGCCAGCGGTTCTAGCGACCCAGGCACAGATACGCAGTATTTT. This codes for CASGSSDPGTDTQYF.